Presented here are 30 T cell receptor beta chains from one specimen sequenced in a study of blood T cell repertoires in COVID-19. The assay was immunoSEQ multiplex PCR, and TCRdb's table has in-frame clones only and misses some. The sample lists 120,000 to 150,000 clones, about nine tenths seen once, with about 2.3% in the top ten. The sequencing sample was made of peripheral blood. The receptors originated from a human donor in a cohort sampled during active COVID-19.

The chain joins TRBV4-3 to TRBJ1-6, with a weak D call TRBD1 (5 bases). Trimming removed 4 bases from V and 0 bases from J, with 28 bases in between. Germline CDR1 reads LGHNA; CDR2 reads YSLEER. The CDR3 contains 22 residues. As DNA, the CDR3 is TGCGCCAGCAGCCCCCATCGTGTGGGCGGGGTAGCGGGGGGCTCCTATAATTCACCCCTCCACTTT. As protein: CASSPHRVGGVAGGSYNSPLHF.

The V call is TRBV7-6, the J call TRBJ1-4, with D possibly matching TRBD1 (5 bases). Germline V gene lookup returns CDR1 SGHVS and CDR2 FNYEAQ. The germline V and J ends were trimmed by 3 bases and 0 bases, with 11 bases remaining between them. The CDR3 loop spans 16 amino acids. CDR3 DNA: TGTGCCAGCAGCTTGGTGGGGCCCGCAACTAATGAAAAACTGTTTTTT. Protein sequence: CASSLVGPATNEKLFF.

V usage is TRBV3-1 (or the pseudogene TRBV3-2) and J usage is TRBJ2-3; 11 bases are a match to TRBD2. V shed 8 bases, J shed 4 bases, and the junction held 8 bases outside the gene matches. Germline CDR1 reads LGHDT; CDR2 reads YNNKEL (reference sequence). This CDR3 has 15 amino acids. The CDR3 sequence is CASRPGLAVADTQYF. CDR3 DNA: TGTGCCAGCCGGCCGGGACTAGCGGTGGCAGATACGCAGTATTTT.

J is TRBJ2-7 and V is TRBV4-1; perhaps TRBD2 as D (5 bases). Germline CDR1 and CDR2: MGHRA and YSYEKL. V lost 4 bases, J lost 3 bases, and 13 bases lay in between. This CDR3 comprises 14 residues. The CDR3 region is CASSPRTGDYEQYF. The CDR3 coding sequence is TGCGCCAGCAGCCCACGAACCGGGGACTACGAGCAGTACTTC.

The chain's CDR3 is CASSRQDQALSYEQYF. CDR3 in DNA: TGTGCCAGCAGTCGACAGGACCAAGCCCTATCCTACGAGCAGTACTTC. This chain joins TRBV25-1 and TRBJ2-7; weak D call: TRBD1 (6 bases). Trimming stripped 5 bases from V and 1 base from J, with 18 bases between. CDR1 and CDR2 from the germline V gene are MGHDK and SYGVNS. This CDR3 is 16 amino acids long.

V is TRBV30 and J is TRBJ2-1; 10 nucleotides align to TRBD2. Germline lookup yields CDR1 GTSNPN and CDR2 SVGIG (reference sequence). The J segment lost 2 bases and the V segment lost 2 bases, leaving 6 bases of the junction unmatched. CDR3 length: 16 residues. The CDR3 DNA follows: TGTGCCTGGAGTTCGACGGGACTAGCGCCCTACAATGAGCAGTTCTTC. It yields the protein CAWSSTGLAPYNEQFF. Variable domain in full (rest from reference TRBV30 and TRBJ2-1): SQTIHQWPATLVQPVGSPLSLECTVEGTSNPNLYWYRQAAGRGLQLLFYSVGIGQISSEVPQNLSASRPQDRQFILSSKKLLLSDSGFYLCAWSSTGLAPYNEQFFGPGTRLTVL.

The genes are TRBV14 and TRBJ1-2; the D is unclear. Germline CDR1 and CDR2: SGHDN and FVKESK. The CDR3 sequence is 13 residues long. Trimming pared 5 bases from V and 4 bases from J, leaving 11 bases between. CDR3 amino acids: CASSITPFYGYTF. The CDR3 nucleotides are TGTGCCAGCAGCATTACACCCTTCTATGGCTACACCTTC. Combining the CDR3 with reference TRBV14 and TRBJ1-2 gives the whole variable domain EAGVTQFPSHSVIEKGQTVTLRCDPISGHDNLYWYRRVMGKEIKFLLHFVKESKQDESGMPNNRFLAERTGGTYSTLKVQPAELEDSGVYFCASSITPFYGYTFGSGTRLTVV.

The chain has TRBV5-6 and TRBJ1-2; 8 nucleotides agree with TRBD1. CDR1 and CDR2 from the germline V gene are SGHDT and YYEEEE. CDR3 length equals 14 residues. With 0 bases clipped from V and 8 bases from J, the junction kept 6 bases outside the gene matches. DNA of the CDR3: TGTGCCAGCAGCTTGGCCCAGGGGGCGATCGGCTACACCTTC. Translated: CASSLAQGAIGYTF.

This clone occurred once. The chain joins TRBV4-1 to TRBJ2-7, with 9 bases fitting TRBD2. The CDR3 loop spans 15 amino acids. With V trimmed by 1 base and J by 3 bases, 4 bases remained unmatched. The germline V gene has CDR1 MGHRA and CDR2 YSYEKL. The CDR3 DNA is TGCGCCAGCAGCCAAGGCGGGACTAGCAACTACGAGCAGTACTTC. Amino acid sequence: CASSQGGTSNYEQYF.

This clone was counted a single time. The V call is TRBV4-3, the J call TRBJ2-7; 7 positions match TRBD1. This CDR3 has 15 residues. Per germline, CDR1 LGHNA and CDR2 YSLEER. V was clipped by 0 bases and J by 3 bases; unmatched bases: 5. The CDR3 coding sequence is TGCGCCAGCAGCCAAGAAGCCGGGACAGACTACGAGCAGTACTTC. This encodes CASSQEAGTDYEQYF.

The chain couples TRBV5-1 to TRBJ2-3, with unresolved D. Germline V lookup: CDR1 SGHRS, CDR2 YFSETQ. The germline V and J ends were trimmed by 4 bases and 1 base, with 4 bases remaining between them. The CDR3 has 12 residues. CDR3 amino acids: CASSVGTDTQYF. CDR3 nucleotides: TGCGCCAGCAGCGTCGGCACAGATACGCAGTATTTT.

This chain joins TRBV19 and TRBJ1-2; D ambiguous. The CDR3 runs to 14 residues. V lost 4 bases to trimming and J lost 4 bases, with 13 bases between them. The germline V gene encodes CDR1 LNHDA and CDR2 SQIVND (reference sequence). DNA for the CDR3: TGTGCCAGTAGTACACCTAGGACTGGCTATGGCTACACCTTC. Amino acids: CASSTPRTGYGYTF.

The chain recombines TRBV9 with TRBJ1-4, with 12 bases identical to TRBD1. Losses at the gene ends were 3 bases for V and 7 bases for J; bases not matched to a gene: 4. The CDR3 is 15 amino acids. Germline V gene sequence: CDR1 SGDLS, CDR2 YYNGEE. Here the CDR3 reads CASSGGQGAGEKLFF. In DNA, the CDR3 is TGTGCCAGCAGCGGGGGACAGGGGGCTGGTGAAAAACTGTTTTTT.

This rearrangement joins TRBV3-1 (or the pseudogene TRBV3-2) to TRBJ1-1; D is unclear. Germline V gene lookup returns CDR1 LGHDT and CDR2 YNNKEL (reference sequence). Trimming removed 3 bases at V and 3 bases at J, with 5 bases between. This CDR3 comprises 12 residues. Here the CDR3 DNA reads TGTGCCAGCAGCCACACATACACTGAAGCTTTCTTT. It yields the protein CASSHTYTEAFF.

CDR3 sequence (DNA): TGTGCCAGCAGTCCTAGACAGGGCCTTAAAGAGACCCAGTACTTC. Protein product: CASSPRQGLKETQYF. The chain recombines TRBV5-6 with TRBJ2-5; the match to TRBD1 covers 7 bases. The length of the CDR3 is 15 residues. Germline V gives CDR1 SGHDT, CDR2 YYEEEE. Trimming cost V 5 bases and J 3 bases; bases outside gene matches: 10.

J is TRBJ2-3 and V is TRBV28, with 8 bases identical to TRBD2. Germline CDR1 is MDHEN and CDR2 is SYDVKM. J lost 2 bases, V lost 4 bases, and 11 bases had no gene match. The length of the CDR3 is 17 residues. CDR3 residues: CASSSPLGGGTTDTQYF. The DNA of the CDR3 is TGTGCCAGCAGTTCTCCCCTGGGCGGGGGGACCACAGATACGCAGTATTTT.

This chain uses TRBV12-3 or TRBV12-4 with TRBJ2-7; D is ambiguous. CDR3 length: 12 residues. Trimming shortened V by 6 bases and J by 4 bases, and 10 bases separated the two germline ends. The DNA for the CDR3 is TGTGCCAGCAGCTCTACACAGTACGAGCAGTACTTC. Protein sequence: CASSSTQYEQYF.

The genes are TRBV28 and TRBJ1-5; D is uncertain. CDR1 and CDR2 (germline): MDHEN, SYDVKM. This CDR3 comprises 13 residues. The ends were cut back, 6 bases at V and 2 bases at J, with 8 bases in the middle. CDR3 protein: CASRAGGNQPQHF. The CDR3 DNA follows: TGTGCCAGCAGAGCAGGCGGCAATCAGCCCCAGCATTTT.

The V gene is TRBV5-6, the J gene TRBJ2-2, with 7 bases fitting TRBD1. The V gene's germline CDR1 is SGHDT and CDR2 YYEEEE. The V segment lost 5 bases and the J segment 4 bases; nucleotides outside the gene matches: 8. The CDR3 has 15 residues. The CDR3 here is CASRKWDSITGELFF. CDR3 coding DNA: TGTGCCAGCAGGAAGTGGGACAGTATCACCGGGGAGCTGTTTTTT.

The chain combines TRBV5-1 with TRBJ1-2, with D possibly TRBD1 on 5 matching bases. Trimming pared 0 bases from V and 6 bases from J, leaving 9 bases between. In germline, CDR1 is SGHRS, CDR2 YFSETQ. This CDR3 is built from 13 residues. In DNA form, the CDR3 reads TGCGCCAGCAGCTTGGGAGGCAGGGATGGCTACACCTTC. Encoded protein: CASSLGGRDGYTF. Variable domain in full (rest from reference TRBV5-1 and TRBJ1-2): KAGVTQTPRYLIKTRGQQVTLSCSPISGHRSVSWYQQTPGQGLQFLFEYFSETQRNKGNFPGRFSGRQFSNSRSEMNVSTLELGDSALYLCASSLGGRDGYTFGSGTRLTVV.

The chain employs TRBV18 and TRBJ2-3; the D is unclear. The ends were cut back, 5 bases at V and 6 bases at J, with 12 bases in the middle. Germline V gene data show CDR1 as KGHSH and CDR2 as LQKENI. This CDR3 spans 13 amino acids. CDR3 in DNA: TGTGCCAGCTCATCCTCTTCGGGTGATACGCAGTATTTT. Amino acid sequence: CASSSSSGDTQYF.

This chain connects TRBV4-2 to TRBJ2-1; the D gene is possibly TRBD2 (6 bases). The CDR3 extends over 18 amino acids. Germline V gene data show CDR1 as LGHNA and CDR2 as YNFKEQ. V was shortened by 4 bases and J by 5 bases, with 24 bases between the two germline ends. The CDR3 protein is CASSPGSYSGGSHNEQFF. CDR3 DNA: TGTGCCAGCAGCCCTGGGTCCTATTCCGGGGGAAGTCACAATGAGCAGTTCTTC.

This clone was found once. V is TRBV28 and J is TRBJ1-2; TRBD1 matches 9 bases. This CDR3 is 15 amino acids long. With V trimmed by 4 bases and J by 8 bases, 11 bases remained unmatched. CDR1 and CDR2 from the germline V gene are MDHEN and SYDVKM. The CDR3 DNA reads TGTGCCAGCAGTTCTCCCTACAGGGGGCTGCGGGGCTACACCTTC. This encodes CASSSPYRGLRGYTF.

This sequence joins TRBV5-6 and TRBJ2-1, with 7 positions matching TRBD2. Germline lookup yields CDR1 SGHDT and CDR2 YYEEEE. The V gene end was trimmed by 0 bases and the J gene end by 0 bases; junction bases not matched to a gene: 9. The CDR3 length is 18 residues. CDR3 residues: CASSLALSSGHSYNEQFF. The CDR3 region has the DNA TGTGCCAGCAGCTTGGCCTTGTCTAGCGGACACTCCTACAATGAGCAGTTCTTC.

The chain links TRBV30 to TRBJ2-7; no firm D call. The germline gives CDR1 GTSNPN, CDR2 SVGIG (reference sequence). This CDR3 region has 12 residues. Trimming stripped 1 base from V and 3 bases from J, with 7 bases between. The CDR3 is CAWSESDYEQYF. The DNA for the CDR3 is TGTGCCTGGAGTGAGTCAGACTACGAGCAGTACTTC.

This chain connects TRBV6-2 or TRBV6-3 to TRBJ2-1; 13 nucleotides align to TRBD2. This CDR3 has 15 residues. Germline V gene lookup returns CDR1 MNHEY and CDR2 SVGEGT. The V gene end was trimmed by 5 bases and the J gene end by 7 bases; junction bases not matched to a gene: 5. The CDR3 bases are TGTGCCAGCAGTCTACTAGCGGGAGGGTTAAATGAGCAGTTCTTC. Protein: CASSLLAGGLNEQFF.

This clone is a singleton in its sample. This sequence joins TRBV3-1 (or the pseudogene TRBV3-2) and TRBJ1-1, with D possibly TRBD1 on 6 matching bases. Germline CDR1 LGHDT, CDR2 YNNKEL (reference sequence). Deletions cut 1 base from V and 1 base from J, with 10 bases between. The CDR3 runs to 15 residues. Here the CDR3 reads CASSQVGRGNTEAFF. The CDR3 DNA is TGTGCCAGCAGCCAAGTGGGCAGGGGGAACACTGAAGCTTTCTTT.

The J gene is TRBJ1-1, the V gene TRBV5-8; no reliable D call. Per the germline V gene, CDR1 is SGHTS and CDR2 is YDEGEE. Trimming shortened V by 4 bases and J by 11 bases, and 24 bases separated the two germline ends. The CDR3 is made up of 15 amino acids. The CDR3 loop is CASSHEGRWDRYAFF. The CDR3 DNA follows: TGTGCCAGCAGCCATGAAGGGAGGTGGGATCGCTACGCTTTCTTT.

The chain joins TRBV21-1 to TRBJ2-2; TRBD2 is taken as the D call from the table, unchecked against the DNA. TRBV21-1 corresponds to a pseudogene. The CDR3 extends over 16 amino acids. This CDR3 reads CASSKFSLENTGELFF. DNA of the CDR3: TGTGCCAGCAGCAAATTCTCACTAGAGAACACCGGGGAGCTGTTTTTT.

This chain links TRBV4-1 with TRBJ2-5; 11 bases map to TRBD2. The J segment lost 4 bases and the V segment lost 1 base, leaving 5 bases of the junction unmatched. In germline, CDR1 is MGHRA, CDR2 YSYEKL. This CDR3 has 16 amino acids. The CDR3 DNA reads TGCGCCAGCAGCCAAGCGCTAGCGGGAGGTCGAGAGACCCAGTACTTC. It codes for CASSQALAGGRETQYF.